These T cell receptor beta chains were read from a single sample in a study of T-cell reconstitution after alpha-beta-depleted transplantation in children. TCRdb re-analysed the PCR reads in MiXCR, keeping a single row per CDR3 protein. This sample yields fewer than 700,000 distinct CDR3 sequences, of which around 23% are seen a single time; less than 15% belongs to the top ten. The sequences come from PBMCs, mostly from graft donor cells, collected 360 days after TCRalphabeta/CD19-depleted stem cell transplant. The receptors stem from a boy younger than two who had a stem cell transplant for acute myeloid leukemia, so the T cells may come from the graft donor. Both conserved end residues are part of each CDR3. The D gene is left open where the match is weak. Only some rows state a clone size, as once, few, many or a class for expanded clones.

clone size	V gene	J gene	D gene	CDR3 protein	CDR3 DNA
NA	TRBV5-6	TRBJ1-1	NA	CASSPAGTIGTEAFF	TGTGCCAGCAGCCCGGCCGGGACAATAGGCACTGAAGCTTTCTTT
NA	TRBV6-5	TRBJ1-1	NA	CASSYGPWTASSTEAFF	TGTGCCAGCAGTTATGGCCCCTGGACAGCTTCTAGCACTGAAGCTTTCTTT
few	TRBV25-1	TRBJ2-7	NA	CASSEDHQRPPTYEQYF	TGTGCCAGCAGTGAAGACCACCAGAGACCTCCTACCTACGAGCAGTACTTC
many	TRBV6-5	TRBJ1-1	NA	CASSYLLGGTEAFF	TGTGCCAGCAGTTACTTGTTAGGGGGGACTGAAGCTTTCTTT
many	TRBV12-3/TRBV12-4	TRBJ2-3	TRBD1	CASSWTGGSDTQYF	TGTGCCAGCAGTTGGACAGGGGGTTCAGATACGCAGTATTTT
few	TRBV20-1	TRBJ2-5	NA	CSASFIRGETQYF	TGCAGTGCTAGCTTCATAAGAGGGGAGACCCAGTACTTC
NA	TRBV20-1	TRBJ1-1	TRBD1	CSAIPGQRMNTEAFF	TGCAGTGCTATCCCGGGACAGAGAATGAACACTGAAGCTTTCTTT
NA	TRBV12-3/TRBV12-4	TRBJ2-5	TRBD2	CASSLTSGAETQYF	TGTGCCAGCAGTTTGACTAGCGGGGCGGAGACCCAGTACTTC
NA	TRBV24-1	TRBJ2-1	NA	CATSDFADSYNEQFF	TGTGCCACCAGTGATTTCGCCGACTCCTACAATGAGCAGTTCTTC
many	TRBV14	TRBJ2-3	TRBD1	CASSQWTGPPVDTQYF	TGTGCCAGCAGCCAATGGACAGGTCCGCCCGTGGATACGCAGTATTTT
few	TRBV5-1	TRBJ2-5	TRBD1	CASSSGTGETQETQYF	TGCGCCAGCAGCTCGGGGACAGGGGAAACACAAGAGACCCAGTACTTC
NA	TRBV6-5	TRBJ2-7	NA	CASSPSFQGLAYEQYF	TGTGCCAGCAGTCCCTCGTTCCAGGGGTTGGCCTACGAGCAGTACTTC
many	TRBV5-1	TRBJ2-3	NA	CASSPGGSGDTQYF	TGCGCCAGCTCCCCCGGGGGATCGGGAGATACGCAGTATTTT
NA	TRBV6-2/TRBV6-3	TRBJ2-4	NA	CASSYSGTIAKNIQYF	TGTGCCAGCAGTTACTCGGGGACAATAGCCAAAAACATTCAGTACTTC
few	TRBV12-3/TRBV12-4	TRBJ2-3	NA	CASSLVGKGADTQYF	TGTGCCAGCAGTTTAGTGGGGAAAGGGGCAGATACGCAGTATTTT
NA	TRBV7-2	TRBJ1-6	NA	CASSLTGGPLHF	TGTGCCAGCAGCCTGACGGGGGGACCCCTCCACTTT
few	TRBV20-1	TRBJ2-1	NA	CSARGAWANEQFF	TGCAGTGCTAGAGGGGCATGGGCGAACGAGCAGTTCTTC
few	TRBV5-1	TRBJ2-2	NA	CASSFGDREAGELFF	TGCGCCAGCAGCTTCGGTGACAGGGAGGCCGGGGAGCTGTTTTTT
NA	TRBV7-2	TRBJ1-1	NA	CASSLMGTVLNTEAFF	TGTGCCAGCAGCTTAATGGGAACGGTTTTGAACACTGAAGCTTTCTTT
NA	TRBV21-1	TRBJ2-1	NA	CASSITRGPYNEQFF	TGTGCCAGCAGCATCACGCGGGGCCCCTACAATGAGCAGTTCTTC